This TCR beta chain was recovered during a study of neurological immune-mediated disorders. CDR1 is DFQATT, CDR2 SNEGSKA, per germline (reference sequence). The ends lost 4 bases at V and 4 bases at J; junction bases unmatched: 10. CDR3 length equals 16 residues. TCRdb independently ran MiXCR on the 5' RACE reads; one entry per CDR3 protein. The data hold around 44,000 distinct CDR3 sequences, with roughly 14% observed a single time. This clonotype was counted at least ten times. This chain joins TRBV20-1 and TRBJ2-5, with 12 positions matching TRBD2. The sequence was collected from a woman aged 60-75 years with HTLV-1-associated myelopathy (HAM/TSP). The sample was CD4+ T cells from blood. The CDR3: CSANPRLAGEGETQYF. CDR3 sequence (DNA): TGCAGTGCTAACCCCAGACTAGCGGGGGAGGGAGAGACCCAGTACTTC.